This TCR beta chain was sequenced during a study of blood T cell repertoires in COVID-19. In the study overall: Whether acute or convalescent, the COVID-19 samples came from the United States, Italy and Spain. Nucleic acid was either cDNA or gDNA, and it came from T cells, B-cell-depleted T cells, or PBMCs.

As processed by the authors: Estimation of nucleated cell counts relied on the amplification of reference gene primers. Profiled with immunoSEQ multiplex PCR; TCRdb holds only in-frame clones, not every one. D and trimming come from the DNA, and the V and J calls and clone size come from that table. The data contain about 94,000 clones, around three quarters of them singletons. Germline trimming cut 2 bases from V and 4 bases from J; bases unmatched to any gene: 9. The length of the CDR3 is 17 residues. CDR1 is MNHEY and CDR2 is SVGEGT in the germline V gene. The specimen was peripheral blood. This chain links TRBV6-2 or TRBV6-3 with TRBJ2-1; 9 bases agree with TRBD2. This receptor was taken from a human donor in a cohort sampled during active COVID-19. The CDR3 reads CASSYSPPSGVYNEQFF. The CDR3 coding sequence is TGTGCCAGCAGTTACAGCCCCCCTAGCGGGGTATACAATGAGCAGTTCTTC.